This TCR beta chain was retrieved from a study of cytomegalovirus exposure and HLA in healthy donors. Germline CDR1 reads MNHEY; CDR2 reads SMNVEV (reference sequence). The CDR3 is made up of 18 amino acids. V lost 1 base and J lost 4, with 19 bases in between. The primer mix had 60 Vbeta and 13 Jbeta primers. The protocol was immunoSEQ multiplex PCR, while the TCRdb copy is restricted to in-frame clones and leaves out a portion. The table shows 200,000 to 300,000 clones, with roughly 78% occurring only once. Participants comprised healthy donors of bone marrow. Sequenced: PBMCs. The TCR comes from a boy between 10 and 17 years old in good health and CMV-seronegative. This chain uses TRBV27 with TRBJ2-2; unclear D gene. Written as DNA, the CDR3 is TGTGCCAGCAGTTTATTCCAAAGGAGCCCTCGTACCACCGGGGAGCTGTTTTTT. Encoded protein: CASSLFQRSPRTTGELFF.